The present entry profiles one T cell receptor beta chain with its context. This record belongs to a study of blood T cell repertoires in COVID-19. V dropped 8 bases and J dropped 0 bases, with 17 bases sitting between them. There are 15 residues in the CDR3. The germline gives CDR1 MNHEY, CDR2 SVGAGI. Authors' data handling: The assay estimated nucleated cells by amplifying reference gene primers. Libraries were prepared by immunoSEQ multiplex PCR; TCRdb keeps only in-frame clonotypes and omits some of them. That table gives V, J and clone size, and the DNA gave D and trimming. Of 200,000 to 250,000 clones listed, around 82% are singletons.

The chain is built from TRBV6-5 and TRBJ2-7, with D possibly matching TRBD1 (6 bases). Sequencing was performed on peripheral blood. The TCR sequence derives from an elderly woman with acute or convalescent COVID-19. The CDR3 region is CASGSNRDNSYEQYF. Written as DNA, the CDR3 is TGTGCCAGCGGATCGAACCGGGACAACTCCTACGAGCAGTACTTC.